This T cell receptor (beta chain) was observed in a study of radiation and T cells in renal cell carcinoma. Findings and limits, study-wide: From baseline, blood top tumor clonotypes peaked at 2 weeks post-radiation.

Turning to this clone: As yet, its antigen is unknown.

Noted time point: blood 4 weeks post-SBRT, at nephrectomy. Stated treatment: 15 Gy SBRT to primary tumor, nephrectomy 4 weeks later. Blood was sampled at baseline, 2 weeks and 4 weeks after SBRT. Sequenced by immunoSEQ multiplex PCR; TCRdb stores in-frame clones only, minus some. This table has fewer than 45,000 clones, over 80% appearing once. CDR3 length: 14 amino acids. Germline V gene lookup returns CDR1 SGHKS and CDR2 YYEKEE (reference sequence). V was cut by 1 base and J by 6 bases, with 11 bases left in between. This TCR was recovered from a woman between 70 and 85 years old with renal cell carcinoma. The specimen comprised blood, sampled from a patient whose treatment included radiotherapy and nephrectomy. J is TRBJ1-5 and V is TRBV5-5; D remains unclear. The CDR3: CASSLQRVSQPQHF. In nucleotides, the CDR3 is TGTGCCAGCAGCTTGCAGAGGGTCTCTCAGCCCCAGCATTTT.